This T cell receptor (beta chain) was recovered during a study of shared clonotypes between healthy human individuals. Study-wide findings and caveats: Expectations were that clonotype sharing among donors would be affected by sequencing depth.

It was CD45RO-negative cells, positively selected for CCR7, that made up naive CD8 cells, with terminally differentiated effector memory CD45RA+ cells excluded. Profiled with immunoSEQ multiplex PCR; TCRdb holds only in-frame clones, not every one. The sample has some 2,100,000 clones, roughly 91% seen once; the top ten hold under 2%. Turning to this clone: Its antigen is unknown.

The germline V gene encodes CDR1 MNHNY and CDR2 SVGAGI (reference sequence). Trimming shortened V by 2 bases and J by 4 bases, and 9 bases separated the two germline ends. This CDR3 has 13 amino acids. This chain uses TRBV6-6 with TRBJ2-7; D call uncertain. The sequence derives from a man between 18 and 35 years old in good health. Some clones in this sample may be carry-over from other donors' samples. Sequences were obtained from naive CD8+ T cells from PBMCs. For the CDR3, the DNA is TGTGCCAGCAGTTACAAGGATATATACGAGCAGTACTTC. Translating gives CASSYKDIYEQYF.